This is a list of T cell receptor beta chains from one sample in a study of cytomegalovirus exposure and HLA in healthy donors. Data came from immunoSEQ multiplex PCR; TCRdb stores just in-frame clones and leaves some out. The sample contains fewer than 110,000 clones, about four fifths of which appear only once. Sequencing was performed on PBMCs. The receptors come from a young man in good health and CMV-seropositive. Both conserved end residues are part of each CDR3. A D gene is named only where the DNA matches it firmly. The size of a clone is reported for some rows only, either as once, few or many, or as a class for expanded clones.

V gene	D gene	J gene	clone size	CDR3 DNA	CDR3 protein
TRBV7-3	TRBD2	TRBJ2-3	-	TGTGCCAGCAGCAAGGGGACTAGCGGGGGTGCTAGCACAGATACGCAGTATTTT	CASSKGTSGGASTDTQYF
TRBV6-4	TRBD2	TRBJ2-3	few	TGTGCCAGCAGTGACTCGCTAGCGGGCACAGATACGCAGTATTTT	CASSDSLAGTDTQYF
TRBV2	TRBD1	TRBJ1-5	-	TGTGCCAGCAGTCCAGGGGGCGAAGGACAGCCCCAGCATTTT	CASSPGGEGQPQHF
TRBV6-1	-	TRBJ1-1	-	TGTGCCAGCAGTGAAACCTTAGCTGAGATTGAAGCTTTCTTT	CASSETLAEIEAFF
TRBV27	TRBD1	TRBJ2-3	-	TGTGCCAGCAGTCCCCGGACAGGGGGCACAGATACGCAGTATTTT	CASSPRTGGTDTQYF
TRBV6-1	-	TRBJ2-7	-	TGTGCCAGCAGTGAAGCCCACGAGCAGTACTTC	CASSEAHEQYF
TRBV28	-	TRBJ2-7	-	TGTGCCAGCAGTTTATTACATCTCGAGCAGTACTTC	CASSLLHLEQYF
TRBV7-9	-	TRBJ1-1	-	TGTGCCAGCACTTGGACAGACCTGAACACTGAAGCTTTCTTT	CASTWTDLNTEAFF
TRBV21-1	-	TRBJ1-1	few	TGTGCCAGCAGCAAAGGATCCGACAGGGGTGGGATGAACACTGAAGCTTTCTTT	CASSKGSDRGGMNTEAFF
TRBV21-1	-	TRBJ1-5	-	TGTGCCAGCAGCGACCGAGGGGGCTTGGATCAGCCCCAGCATTTT	CASSDRGGLDQPQHF
TRBV13	TRBD1	TRBJ1-2	-	TGTGCCAGCAGCCCCCGACAGGGTTTCAGAGGCTACACCTTC	CASSPRQGFRGYTF
TRBV7-9	TRBD1	TRBJ1-4	-	TGTTCCAGCAGCTCACACTCCGGTGACAGGGGAGGTGAAAAACTGTTTTTT	CSSSSHSGDRGGEKLFF
TRBV6-6	TRBD1	TRBJ1-2	-	TGTGCCAGCAGTTACTTCGAACAGGGGGCGGATGGCTACACCTTC	CASSYFEQGADGYTF
TRBV11-3	-	TRBJ1-3	-	TGTGCCAGCAGCTTAGATCTTGGACAGAGCTCTGGAAACACCATATATTTT	CASSLDLGQSSGNTIYF
TRBV2	-	TRBJ2-1	-	TGTGCCAGCCTAATTAGCGGATACAATGAGCAGTTCTTC	CASLISGYNEQFF
TRBV2	-	TRBJ1-2	-	TGTGCCAGCAGGGAACAGGAAAACTATGGCTACACCTTC	CASREQENYGYTF
TRBV2	-	TRBJ1-2	-	TGTGCCAGCAGTGAAGGTGGCAGAATAAACTATGGCTACACCTTC	CASSEGGRINYGYTF
TRBV11-3	TRBD2	TRBJ2-7	-	TGTGCCAGCAGCCCACACCGCGGGAGCGAGCAGTACTTC	CASSPHRGSEQYF
TRBV7-8	-	TRBJ2-5	once	TGTGCCAGCAGCATAAGGGGGGGCAGGGAGACCCAGTACTTC	CASSIRGGRETQYF
TRBV5-6	-	TRBJ1-3	once	TGTGCCAGCAGCTTTAACAGGGTGTCCGGAAACACCATATATTTT	CASSFNRVSGNTIYF
TRBV6-5	TRBD1	TRBJ1-2	-	TGTGCCAGCAGCGACAGGGGGCGTTCCTATGGCTACACCTTC	CASSDRGRSYGYTF
TRBV7-9	-	TRBJ1-1	-	TGTGCCAGCAGCTTCTACAGGGAGCTGAACACTGAAGCTTTCTTT	CASSFYRELNTEAFF
TRBV5-5	-	TRBJ1-6	-	TGTGCCAGCAGCTTGGGACAGACCAATTCACCCCTCCACTTT	CASSLGQTNSPLHF
TRBV10-3	-	TRBJ1-5	-	TGTGCCATCAGTGATCCAGGGAAGAGCAATCAGCCCCAGCATTTT	CAISDPGKSNQPQHF
TRBV7-2	TRBD2	TRBJ2-5	-	TGTGCCAGCAGCTTCGGCGGGGGGGTAGAGACCCAGTACTTC	CASSFGGGVETQYF
TRBV11-2	-	TRBJ1-1	-	TGTGCCAGCAGCTTAGCTGGGGCGGGGGGAAACACTGAAGCTTTCTTT	CASSLAGAGGNTEAFF
TRBV7-3	TRBD2	TRBJ2-2	-	TGTGCCAGCAGCTCTACCGCTGGGGGGGGTGGGACCGGGGAGCTGTTTTTT	CASSSTAGGGGTGELFF
TRBV5-1	TRBD1	TRBJ1-2	-	TGCGCCAGCAGCCTACAGGGGGAAGGCTACACCTTC	CASSLQGEGYTF
TRBV7-9	-	TRBJ2-5	-	TGTTCCAGCGTTCGGGGAGAGACCCAGTACTTC	CSSVRGETQYF
TRBV4-2	TRBD1	TRBJ1-2	once	TGTGCCAGCAGCCTTGCCCTAGGACAGGGAAGAGAGTTGGGAGGGGCAGGCTATGGCTACACCTTC	CASSLALGQGRELGGAGYGYTF
TRBV5-5	-	TRBJ1-2	-	TGTGCCAGCAGCGTCCGGGAGAGAGCTAACTATGGCTACACCTTC	CASSVRERANYGYTF
TRBV5-5	-	TRBJ2-3	few	TGTGCCAGCAGCTTCCTTGCCAGGCCCCCCATCCTTTTT	CASSFLARPPILF
TRBV5-6	-	TRBJ2-7	-	TGTGCCAGCAGCTTGAATCGGGGGGCTGGTATCTCCTACGAGCAGTACTTC	CASSLNRGAGISYEQYF
TRBV4-1	-	TRBJ2-2	once	TGCGCCAGCAGCCAAGGGCCCTCCGGGGAGCTGTTTTTT	CASSQGPSGELFF
TRBV30	-	TRBJ1-5	-	TGTGCCTGGAGCCCGCTGTCAGTAAATCAGCCCCAGCATTTT	CAWSPLSVNQPQHF
TRBV6-5	TRBD1	TRBJ2-7	-	TGTGCCAGCAGTACCACGGACAGGAGAACCTACGAGCAGTACTTC	CASSTTDRRTYEQYF
TRBV6-4	TRBD1	TRBJ1-1	few	TGTGCCAGCAGTGCAATCCCAGACAGGGGAGAGCCAATGAACACTGAAGCTTTCTTT	CASSAIPDRGEPMNTEAFF
TRBV2	-	TRBJ2-1	-	TGTGCCAGCAGCGCGGGACTCAATCTTCCTGAGCAGTTCTTC	CASSAGLNLPEQFF
TRBV2	-	TRBJ1-6	-	TGTGCCAGCAGTGATAGGCAGGGTTCCTATAATTCACCCCTCCACTTT	CASSDRQGSYNSPLHF
TRBV6-6	-	TRBJ2-7	-	TGTGCCAGCAGCCGGAGCTCCTACGAGCAGTACTTC	CASSRSSYEQYF
TRBV30	-	TRBJ1-2	few	TGTGCCTGGAGTGTACGGTCTGGCTACACCTTC	CAWSVRSGYTF
TRBV7-3	TRBD1	TRBJ2-6	few	TGTGCCAGCAGATTAGGGCGGGAAGCAGGGGGCGTTGGGGCCAACGTCCTGACTTTC	CASRLGREAGGVGANVLTF
TRBV5-1	-	TRBJ1-4	-	TGCGCCAGCAGCCTCGGAGGGGGGGCAACTAATGAAAAACTGTTTTTT	CASSLGGGATNEKLFF
TRBV6-5	TRBD1	TRBJ1-2	-	TGTGCCAGCAGTTTAAGGACAGGGGGAACATATGGCTACACCTTC	CASSLRTGGTYGYTF
TRBV2	TRBD2	TRBJ2-4	-	TGTGCCAGCATCGGCGGTGGACTAGCGGGGCTAGCCAAAAACATTCAGTACTTC	CASIGGGLAGLAKNIQYF
TRBV2	TRBD1	TRBJ2-5	-	TGTGCCAGCAGTGTTGGGACAGGGGCTCGGGAGACCCAGTACTTC	CASSVGTGARETQYF
TRBV6-6	-	TRBJ2-7	-	TGTGCCAGCAGTTACTCTGGCGGGGACTCCTACGAGCAGTACTTC	CASSYSGGDSYEQYF
TRBV5-1	-	TRBJ1-1	few	TGCGCCAGCAGCTTTGCAGAAGACACTGAAGCTTTCTTT	CASSFAEDTEAFF
TRBV30	TRBD1	TRBJ1-2	-	TGTGCCTGGAGTGGAACCGGGACAGATGGCTACACCTTC	CAWSGTGTDGYTF
TRBV5-1	-	TRBJ1-2	-	TGCGCCAGCAGCTTGGATCTCAGTGGCTACACCTTC	CASSLDLSGYTF